The 2 T cell receptor beta chains in this list originate from one sample, sequenced in a study of blood T cell repertoires in COVID-19. TCRdb keeps only in-frame clones here, not all; method: immunoSEQ multiplex PCR. The sample lists about 480,000 clones; roughly 90% were seen once. Sample: PBMCs or T cells enriched from blood (not recorded which). Receptors were obtained from a woman in her 40s who had recovered from COVID-19.

The chain joins TRBV14 to TRBJ1-6, with D unresolved. The CDR3 contains 12 residues. The germline V gene encodes CDR1 SGHDN and CDR2 FVKESK. Trimming cost V 1 base and J 9 bases, with 4 bases left between them. For the CDR3, the DNA is TGTGCCAGCAGCCAAGTCGGTTCACCCCTCCACTTT. Translated, it gives CASSQVGSPLHF.

The chain employs TRBV28 and TRBJ2-5; TRBD2 aligns across 10 bases. The CDR3 has 15 residues. V dropped 4 bases and J dropped 5; count of bases not matched to a gene: 7. In germline, CDR1 is MDHEN, CDR2 SYDVKM. CDR3 protein: CASSWVLAGEETQYF. DNA for the CDR3: TGTGCCAGCAGTTGGGTGCTAGCGGGGGAGGAGACCCAGTACTTC.